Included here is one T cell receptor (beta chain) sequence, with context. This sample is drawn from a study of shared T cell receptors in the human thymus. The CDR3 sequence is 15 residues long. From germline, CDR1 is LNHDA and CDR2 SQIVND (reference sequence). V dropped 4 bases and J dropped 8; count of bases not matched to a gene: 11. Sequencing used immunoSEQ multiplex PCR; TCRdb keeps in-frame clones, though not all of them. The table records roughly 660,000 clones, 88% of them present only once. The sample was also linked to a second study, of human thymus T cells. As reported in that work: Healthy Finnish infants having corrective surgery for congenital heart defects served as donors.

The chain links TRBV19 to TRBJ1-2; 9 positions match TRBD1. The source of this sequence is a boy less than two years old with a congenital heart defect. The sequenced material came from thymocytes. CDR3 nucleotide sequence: TGTGCCAGTAGTAGGGACAGGGAAGCCGTGAACGGCTACACCTTC. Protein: CASSRDREAVNGYTF. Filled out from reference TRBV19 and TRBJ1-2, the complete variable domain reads DGGITQSPKYLFRKEGQNVTLSCEQNLNHDAMYWYRQDPGQGLRLIYYSQIVNDFQKGDIAEGYSVSREKKESFPLTVTSAQKNPTAFYLCASSRDREAVNGYTFGSGTRLTVV.